These T cell receptor beta chains were read from a single sample in a study of cytomegalovirus exposure and HLA in healthy donors. The table came from immunoSEQ multiplex PCR; TCRdb's copy has only in-frame clones and leaves some out. The sample holds 110,000 to 150,000 clones, 70% to 85% seen once. Material for sequencing was PBMCs. The origin of the receptors is a male donor in good health and CMV-seronegative. Each CDR3 is given with its conserved first and last residue. A D gene is named only where the DNA matches it firmly. Clone size is shown for a subset of rows, as once, few, many or a class of expanded clone.

j_call d_call v_call clone_size cdr3_aa cdr3_nt
TRBJ2-5 TRBD1 TRBV6-5 - CASKTGGAETQYF TGTGCCAGCAAGACAGGGGGCGCTGAGACCCAGTACTTC
TRBJ2-7 - TRBV7-2 - CASSFSGSSYEQYF TGTGCCAGCAGCTTTAGCGGAAGCTCCTACGAGCAGTACTTC
TRBJ2-2 - TRBV6-5 - CASSWDTDTGELFF TGTGCCAGCAGTTGGGACACAGACACCGGGGAGCTGTTTTTT
TRBJ1-4 - TRBV5-5 once CASSFEHNEKLFF TGTGCCAGCAGCTTTGAACATAATGAAAAACTGTTTTTT
TRBJ1-2 - TRBV5-1 - CASFLPGEASGYTF TGCGCCAGCTTCCTGCCGGGGGAGGCCTCCGGCTACACCTTC
TRBJ2-5 TRBD2 TRBV11-2 - CASSPGLAGPTQYF TGTGCCAGCAGCCCAGGACTAGCGGGGCCGACCCAGTACTTC
TRBJ2-6 TRBD1 TRBV18 few CASSPGQGDGANVLTF TGTGCCAGCTCGCCCGGACAGGGGGATGGGGCCAACGTCCTGACTTTC
TRBJ2-1 TRBD2 TRBV9 few CASSVATSGSSRFF TGTGCCAGCAGCGTAGCGACTAGCGGGAGCTCGCGGTTCTTC
TRBJ2-7 - TRBV27 - CASSLLLGTRTHEQYF TGTGCCAGCAGCCTACTCTTAGGGACTCGGACCCACGAGCAGTACTTC
TRBJ1-5 - TRBV6-5 few CASRGGGNQPQHF TGTGCCAGCAGGGGAGGGGGCAATCAGCCCCAGCATTTT
TRBJ2-1 TRBD1 TRBV29-1 - CAGQDNEQFF TGCGCGGGACAGGACAATGAGCAGTTCTTC
TRBJ1-6 - TRBV6-6 - CASSPTGQLNSPLHF TGTGCCAGCAGTCCCACCGGACAGCTTAATTCACCCCTCCACTTT
TRBJ2-4 TRBD2 TRBV7-9 - CAGGLAGNIQYF TGTGCCGGCGGACTAGCGGGAAACATTCAGTACTTC
TRBJ2-1 TRBD1 TRBV6-6 - CASSSITGGYYNEQFF TGTGCCAGCAGTTCAATTACAGGGGGCTATTACAATGAGCAGTTCTTC
TRBJ2-2 TRBD1 TRBV27 - CASSSGQGIGELFF TGTGCCAGCAGCTCAGGACAGGGGATAGGGGAGCTGTTTTTT
TRBJ1-1 - TRBV15 - CATSPRAALNTEAFF TGTGCCACCAGCCCGAGGGCAGCCTTGAACACTGAAGCTTTCTTT
TRBJ1-1 TRBD1 TRBV7-9 few CASSYDREAFF TGTGCCAGCAGCTACGACAGGGAGGCTTTCTTT
TRBJ1-1 TRBD1 TRBV2 - CASSALGTGGLFGEAFF TGTGCCAGCAGTGCCTTAGGGACAGGGGGCCTGTTTGGTGAAGCTTTCTTT
TRBJ2-3 - TRBV7-9 - CASRPGTSDTQYF TGTGCCAGCAGACCCGGGACTTCTGATACGCAGTATTTT
TRBJ2-7 - TRBV28 few CASCWTASSYEQYF TGTGCCAGCTGTTGGACGGCTAGCTCCTACGAGCAGTACTTC
TRBJ2-7 - TRBV5-1 once CASSLKAGGTYEQYF TGCGCCAGCAGCTTAAAGGCAGGGGGGACCTACGAGCAGTACTTC
TRBJ2-7 - TRBV15 once CATSRGWRELREQYF TGTGCCACCAGCAGAGGATGGCGGGAACTCCGCGAGCAGTACTTC
TRBJ2-2 - TRBV27 - CASERRAGNTGELFF TGTGCCAGCGAACGGAGGGCAGGGAACACCGGGGAGCTGTTTTTT
TRBJ1-2 - TRBV30 - CAWERAYGYTF TGTGCCTGGGAGAGGGCCTATGGCTACACCTTC
TRBJ2-7 - TRBV5-6 - CASTSGYEQYF TGTGCCAGCACCTCAGGGTACGAGCAGTACTTC
TRBJ2-1 - TRBV5-4 few CASSLGGYTYNEQFF TGTGCCAGCAGCTTGGGAGGGTACACCTACAATGAGCAGTTCTTC
TRBJ1-5 - TRBV15 - CATADGSNQPQHF TGTGCCACCGCAGATGGCAGCAATCAGCCCCAGCATTTT
TRBJ1-5 - TRBV6-6 few CASSRQGSNQPQHF TGTGCCAGCAGTCGTCAGGGGAGCAATCAGCCCCAGCATTTT
TRBJ2-7 TRBD2 TRBV5-1 - CASSPASGPYEQYF TGCGCCAGCAGCCCTGCTAGCGGTCCCTACGAGCAGTACTTC
TRBJ2-3 TRBD2 TRBV5-6 few CASSSSTSGVKDTQYF TGTGCCAGCAGCTCGTCTACTAGCGGGGTTAAAGATACGCAGTATTTT
TRBJ1-3 TRBD1 TRBV13 once CASSLGLGTGDNSGNTIYF TGTGCCAGCAGCTTAGGCCTCGGGACAGGCGATAACTCTGGAAACACCATATATTTT
TRBJ1-5 TRBD1 TRBV6-5 few CASSLDRSNQPQHF TGTGCCAGCAGTCTGGACAGGAGCAATCAGCCCCAGCATTTT
TRBJ1-1 - TRBV6-1 - CASKRAADTEAFF TGTGCCAGCAAGCGGGCCGCGGACACTGAAGCTTTCTTT
TRBJ2-1 - TRBV7-9 - CASSHQGYEQFF TGTGCCAGCAGCCATCAGGGGTATGAGCAGTTCTTC
TRBJ2-4 - TRBV7-9 few CASSLGAGLVKNIQYF TGTGCCAGCAGTTTAGGGGCAGGTCTGGTCAAAAACATTCAGTACTTC
TRBJ2-1 TRBD2 TRBV19 - CASSSGGPYNEQFF TGTGCCAGTAGTAGCGGGGGACCTTACAATGAGCAGTTCTTC
TRBJ2-1 - TRBV27 - CASSSGFGFEQFF TGTGCCAGCAGTTCAGGGTTTGGATTTGAGCAGTTCTTC
TRBJ2-3 - TRBV7-2 - CASSLALWGGEYTQYF TGTGCCAGCAGCTTAGCGCTCTGGGGGGGCGAATATACGCAGTATTTT
TRBJ2-2 - TRBV6-5 once CASSPPGVAAGELFF TGTGCCAGCTCCCCCCCGGGGGTGGCTGCCGGGGAGCTGTTTTTT
TRBJ2-7 - TRBV7-9 - CASSLDASYHEQYF TGTGCCAGCAGCTTAGATGCTAGCTACCACGAGCAGTACTTC
TRBJ2-1 - TRBV11-3 - CASSLDVRDEQFF TGTGCCAGCAGCTTAGATGTGAGGGATGAGCAGTTCTTC
TRBJ2-3 TRBD2 TRBV11-2 - CASSLGAPWREGSTDTQYF TGTGCCAGCAGCTTAGGGGCCCCCTGGCGGGAGGGAAGCACAGATACGCAGTATTTT
TRBJ1-1 - TRBV15 - CATEPRDSPMNTEAFF TGTGCCACGGAGCCCAGGGACTCTCCTATGAACACTGAAGCTTTCTTT
TRBJ2-2 TRBD2 TRBV29-1 - CSARGAGAYTGELFF TGCAGCGCAAGAGGGGCGGGAGCTTACACCGGGGAGCTGTTTTTT
TRBJ2-1 TRBD2 TRBV7-2 - CASSLVLAASSYNEQFF TGTGCCAGCAGCTTAGTTCTAGCGGCGTCAAGCTACAATGAGCAGTTCTTC
TRBJ2-1 TRBD2 TRBV10-3 - CAISGTSDPNEQFF TGTGCCATCAGTGGGACTAGCGACCCGAATGAGCAGTTCTTC
TRBJ1-5 TRBD1 TRBV7-9 - CASSPLDRAPNQPQHF TGTGCCAGCAGCCCTTTGGACAGGGCCCCCAATCAGCCCCAGCATTTT
TRBJ1-1 TRBD1 TRBV29-1 - CSVEGRTTGTFF TGCAGCGTAGAGGGCAGGACGACAGGGACTTTCTTT
TRBJ2-1 TRBD1 TRBV7-9 - CASSPRSDRGRSIGEQFF TGTGCCAGCAGCCCACGATCCGACAGGGGGCGATCAATCGGTGAGCAGTTCTTC
TRBJ2-2 TRBD2 TRBV9 - CASSPGLAGVLDGELFF TGTGCCAGCAGCCCAGGACTAGCGGGAGTACTTGACGGGGAGCTGTTTTTT
TRBJ2-5 - TRBV6-5 - CASSWGHLGETQYF TGTGCCAGCAGTTGGGGACACCTAGGGGAGACCCAGTACTTC
TRBJ2-7 - TRBV5-6 once CASSLGRGASYEQYF TGTGCCAGCAGCTTGGGCCGGGGGGCCTCCTACGAGCAGTACTTC
TRBJ1-1 - TRBV6-5 - CASSYVGGRSATEAFF TGTGCCAGCAGTTACGTGGGGGGGCGCTCAGCCACTGAAGCTTTCTTT
TRBJ1-1 TRBD1 TRBV6-6 few CASSYSTGPTEAFF TGTGCCAGCAGTTACTCGACAGGGCCCACTGAAGCTTTCTTT